This T cell receptor beta chain was sequenced for a study of T cell repertoires in cytomegalovirus infection. Comments on this clonotype: Its antigen is not identified.

Each CDR3 protein gets one entry after TCRdb re-called the reads with MiXCR. The sample holds some 940,000 distinct CDR3 sequences, about a third seen once. The germline V gene encodes CDR1 MNHEY and CDR2 SVGAGI. The CDR3 covers 15 residues. Trimming left V 7 bases short and J 2 bases short, with 17 bases between. This chain connects TRBV6-5 to TRBJ1-1; D is undetermined. The TCR sequence derives from a human donor in good health (CMV status not recorded). Some clones in this sample may be carry-over from other donors' samples. Here the sequenced sample was cultured CD8+ T cells from PBMCs, taken from culture after CMV antigen stimulation. The CDR3 coding sequence is TGTGCCAGCAAGATAGGAGGTGCATCAAACACTGAAGCTTTCTTT. Residues: CASKIGGASNTEAFF.